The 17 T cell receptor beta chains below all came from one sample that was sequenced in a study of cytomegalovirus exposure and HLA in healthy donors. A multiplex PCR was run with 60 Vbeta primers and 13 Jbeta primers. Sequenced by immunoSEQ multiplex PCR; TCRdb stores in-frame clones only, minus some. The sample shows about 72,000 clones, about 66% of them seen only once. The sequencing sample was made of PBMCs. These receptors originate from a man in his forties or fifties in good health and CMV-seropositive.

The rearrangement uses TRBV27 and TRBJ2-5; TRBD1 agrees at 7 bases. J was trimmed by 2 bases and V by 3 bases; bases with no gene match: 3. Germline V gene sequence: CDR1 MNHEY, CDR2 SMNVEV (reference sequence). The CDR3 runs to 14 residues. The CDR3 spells CASSLGQTQETQYF. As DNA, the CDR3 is TGTGCCAGCAGTTTGGGACAGACACAAGAGACCCAGTACTTC.

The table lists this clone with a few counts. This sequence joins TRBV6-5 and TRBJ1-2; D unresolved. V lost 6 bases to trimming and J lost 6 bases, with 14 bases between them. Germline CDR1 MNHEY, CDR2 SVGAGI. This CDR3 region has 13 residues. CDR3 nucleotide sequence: TGTGCCAGCAGGCCCACAGAACTTAATGGCTACACCTTC. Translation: CASRPTELNGYTF.

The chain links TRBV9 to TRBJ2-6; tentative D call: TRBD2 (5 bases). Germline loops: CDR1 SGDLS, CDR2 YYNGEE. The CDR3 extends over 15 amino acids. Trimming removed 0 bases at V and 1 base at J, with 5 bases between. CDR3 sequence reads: CASSVGTSGANVLTF. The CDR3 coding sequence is TGTGCCAGCAGCGTAGGGACTTCTGGGGCCAACGTCCTGACTTTC.

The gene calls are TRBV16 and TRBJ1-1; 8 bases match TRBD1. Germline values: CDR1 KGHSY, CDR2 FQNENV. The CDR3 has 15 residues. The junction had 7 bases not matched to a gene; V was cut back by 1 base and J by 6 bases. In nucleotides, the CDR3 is TGTGCCAGCAGCCAATTAAGGGCAGGGGGCTCTGAAGCTTTCTTT. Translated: CASSQLRAGGSEAFF.

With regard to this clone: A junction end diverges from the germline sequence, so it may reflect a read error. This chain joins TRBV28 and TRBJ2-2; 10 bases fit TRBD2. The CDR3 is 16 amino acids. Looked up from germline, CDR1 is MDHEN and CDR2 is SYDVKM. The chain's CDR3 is CASGLSGTSVPGELLF. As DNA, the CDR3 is TGTGCCAGCGGTCTCTCGGGGACTAGCGTCCCCGGGGAGCTGCTTTTT.

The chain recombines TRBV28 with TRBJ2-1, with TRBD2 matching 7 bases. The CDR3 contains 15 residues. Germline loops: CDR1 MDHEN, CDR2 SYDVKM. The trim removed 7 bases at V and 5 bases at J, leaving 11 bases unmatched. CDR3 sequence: CASTIAGLYHNEQFF. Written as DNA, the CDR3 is TGTGCCAGCACCATAGCGGGTCTTTATCACAATGAGCAGTTCTTC.

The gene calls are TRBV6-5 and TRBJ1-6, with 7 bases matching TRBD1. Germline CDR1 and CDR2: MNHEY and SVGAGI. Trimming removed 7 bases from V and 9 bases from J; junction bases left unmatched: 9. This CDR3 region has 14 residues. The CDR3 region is CASTITQGGSPLHF. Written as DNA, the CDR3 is TGTGCCAGCACCATTACCCAGGGGGGTTCACCCCTCCACTTT.

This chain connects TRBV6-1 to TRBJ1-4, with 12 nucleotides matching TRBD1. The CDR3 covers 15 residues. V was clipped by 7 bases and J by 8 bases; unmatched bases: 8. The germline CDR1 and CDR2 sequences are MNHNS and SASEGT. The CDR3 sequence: CASTGQGAIREKLFF. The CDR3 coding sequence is TGTGCCAGCACGGGACAGGGGGCTATTAGAGAAAAACTGTTTTTT.

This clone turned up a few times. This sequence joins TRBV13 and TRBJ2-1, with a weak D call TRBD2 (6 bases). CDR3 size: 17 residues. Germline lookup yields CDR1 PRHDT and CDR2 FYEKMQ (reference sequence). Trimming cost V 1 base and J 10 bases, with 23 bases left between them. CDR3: CASSLEGFSGPHFEQFF. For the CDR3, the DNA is TGTGCCAGCAGCTTAGAGGGGTTTAGCGGACCCCACTTCGAGCAGTTCTTC.

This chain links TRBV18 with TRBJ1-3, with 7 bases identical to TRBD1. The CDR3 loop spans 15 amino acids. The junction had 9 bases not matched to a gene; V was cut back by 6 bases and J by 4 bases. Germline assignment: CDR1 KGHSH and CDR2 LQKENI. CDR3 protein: CASSPGQYSGNTIYF. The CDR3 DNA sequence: TGTGCCAGCTCCCCGGGACAGTATTCCGGAAACACCATATATTTT.

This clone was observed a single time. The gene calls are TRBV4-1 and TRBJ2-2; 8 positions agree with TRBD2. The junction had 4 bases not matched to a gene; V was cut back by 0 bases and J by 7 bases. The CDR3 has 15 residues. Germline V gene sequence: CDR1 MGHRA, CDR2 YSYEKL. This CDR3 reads CASSQEGGGSGELFF. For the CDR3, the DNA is TGCGCCAGCAGCCAAGAAGGCGGGGGGAGCGGGGAGCTGTTTTTT.

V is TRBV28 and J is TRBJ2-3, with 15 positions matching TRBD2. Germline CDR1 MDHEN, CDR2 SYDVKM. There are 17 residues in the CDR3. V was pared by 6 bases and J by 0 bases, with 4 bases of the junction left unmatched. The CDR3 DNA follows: TGTGCCAGCAGCGGACTAGCGGGGGGGTTTAGCACAGATACGCAGTATTTT. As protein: CASSGLAGGFSTDTQYF.

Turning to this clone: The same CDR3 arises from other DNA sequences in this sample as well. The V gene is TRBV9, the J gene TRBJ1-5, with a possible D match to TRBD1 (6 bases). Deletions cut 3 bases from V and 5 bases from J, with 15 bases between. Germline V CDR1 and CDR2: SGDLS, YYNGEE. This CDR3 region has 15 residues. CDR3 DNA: TGTGCCAGCAGCGAAAACTTTGAGGGGGATCAGCCCCAGCATTTT. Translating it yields CASSENFEGDQPQHF.

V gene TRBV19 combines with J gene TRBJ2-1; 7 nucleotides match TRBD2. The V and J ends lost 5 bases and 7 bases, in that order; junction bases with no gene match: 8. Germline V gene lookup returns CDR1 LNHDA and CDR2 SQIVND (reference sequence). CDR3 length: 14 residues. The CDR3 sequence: CASSSRTRTNEQFF. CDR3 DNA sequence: TGTGCCAGTAGTTCCAGGACTAGAACTAATGAGCAGTTCTTC.

The CDR3 nucleotides are TGTGCCAGCAGCTCACCCGCGAGCTCTGGAAACACCATATATTTT. This codes for CASSSPASSGNTIYF. The V gene is TRBV21-1, the J gene TRBJ1-3. TRBV21-1 is assigned pseudogene status. The CDR3 is 15 residues long.

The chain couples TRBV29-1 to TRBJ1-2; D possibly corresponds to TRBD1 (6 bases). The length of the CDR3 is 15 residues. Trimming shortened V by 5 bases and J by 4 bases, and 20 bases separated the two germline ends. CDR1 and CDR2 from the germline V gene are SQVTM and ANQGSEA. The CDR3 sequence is CSVPTTGSWSYGYTF. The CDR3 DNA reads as TGCAGCGTTCCCACCACAGGGAGTTGGAGCTATGGCTACACCTTC.

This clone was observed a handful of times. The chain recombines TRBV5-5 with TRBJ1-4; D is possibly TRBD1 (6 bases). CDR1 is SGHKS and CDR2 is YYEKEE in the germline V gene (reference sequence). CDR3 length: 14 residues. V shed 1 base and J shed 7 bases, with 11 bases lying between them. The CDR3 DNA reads TGTGCCAGCAGCTTGCCACAGGGCGGTGAAAAACTGTTTTTT. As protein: CASSLPQGGEKLFF.